The TCR beta chain under discussion was sequenced for a study of blood T cell repertoires in COVID-19. Study-wide background: Sources were T cells, B-cell-depleted T cells, or PBMCs; the material itself was cDNA or gDNA.

Per the study methods: Reference gene primer amplification yielded estimated nucleated cell counts. Libraries were prepared by immunoSEQ multiplex PCR; TCRdb keeps only in-frame clonotypes and omits some of them. V and J calls and clone size follow that table, whereas D and trimming were derived from the DNA. The table records roughly 260,000 clones, less than 85% of them present only once. V lost 7 bases to trimming and J lost 4 bases, with 14 bases between them. CDR1 and CDR2 (germline): MNHEY, SMNVEV (reference sequence). This CDR3 comprises 15 residues. The receptor was isolated from a woman older than 75 with active or convalescent COVID-19. The genes are TRBV27 and TRBJ1-6; weak D call: TRBD1 (5 bases). The specimen was peripheral blood. CDR3 in DNA: TGTGCCAGCACACGCACACAGGAATATAATTCACCCCTCCACTTT. It translates to CASTRTQEYNSPLHF.